This is a list of T cell receptor beta chains from one sample in a study of shared clonotypes between healthy human individuals. Sequencing used immunoSEQ multiplex PCR; TCRdb keeps in-frame clones, though not all of them. The sample has fewer than 650,000 clones; roughly 79% are singletons. What was sequenced was PBMCs. The receptors come from a woman aged 35 to 49 in good health. Some clones in this sample may be carry-over from other donors' samples. CDR3s include the opening cysteine and the closing phenylalanine or tryptophan. Each record gives: D gene, V gene, J gene, clone size, CDR3 protein, CDR3 DNA. A D gene is named only where the DNA matches it firmly. Clone size, where shown, is once, few, many, or a class for clones that have expanded.

-	TRBV2	TRBJ1-2	few	CASSGETRLYGYTF	TGTGCCAGCAGTGGAGAGACAAGACTTTATGGCTACACCTTC
-	TRBV7-8	TRBJ2-5	-	CASSLPSPRTQGETQYF	TGTGCCAGCAGCTTACCCTCGCCGCGGACACAAGGGGAGACCCAGTACTTC
TRBD1	TRBV7-2	TRBJ2-1	-	CASSPGQGEFNEQFF	TGTGCCAGCAGCCCGGGACAGGGAGAATTCAATGAGCAGTTCTTC
TRBD2	TRBV5-1	TRBJ2-1	-	CASSPGVAGANEQFF	TGCGCCAGCAGCCCCGGAGTAGCGGGCGCGAATGAGCAGTTCTTC
-	TRBV5-1	TRBJ2-6	-	CASSLTGAGANVLTF	TGCGCCAGCAGCTTGACAGGTGCTGGGGCCAACGTCCTGACTTTC
-	TRBV5-1	TRBJ1-5	-	CASSWDGQPNQPQHF	TGCGCCAGCAGTTGGGATGGTCAGCCTAATCAGCCCCAGCATTTT
-	TRBV11-2	TRBJ2-7	few	CASSLDLADYEQYF	TGTGCCAGCAGCTTAGATTTGGCAGACTACGAGCAGTACTTC
-	TRBV10-2	TRBJ2-1	-	CASSEWRGQYNEQFF	TGCGCCAGCAGTGAGTGGCGGGGGCAGTACAATGAGCAGTTCTTC
-	TRBV2	TRBJ1-5	-	CASSERGREGGQPQHF	TGTGCCAGCAGTGAAAGGGGCAGGGAAGGCGGTCAGCCCCAGCATTTT
-	TRBV28	TRBJ2-7	-	CASSSGLSSYEQYF	TGTGCCAGCAGTTCCGGACTATCCTCCTACGAGCAGTACTTC
TRBD2	TRBV7-3	TRBJ2-2	-	CASSPPGGGTGELFF	TGTGCCAGCAGCCCCCCCGGGGGGGGCACCGGGGAGCTGTTTTTT
TRBD1	TRBV18	TRBJ2-2	-	CASSPLTGWDTGELFF	TGTGCCAGCTCACCTTTGACAGGGTGGGACACCGGGGAGCTGTTTTTT
TRBD2	TRBV6-1	TRBJ2-1	-	CASSGTGTRVPNEQFF	TGTGCCAGCAGTGGGACCGGGACTAGAGTTCCCAATGAGCAGTTCTTC
TRBD2	TRBV19	TRBJ2-1	-	CASSMRGRLAGSYNEQFF	TGTGCCAGTAGTATGCGGGGCCGACTAGCGGGGTCCTACAATGAGCAGTTCTTC
TRBD2	TRBV7-9	TRBJ2-1	few	CASSFNPGGRDNEQFF	TGTGCCAGCAGCTTCAACCCGGGAGGAAGGGACAATGAGCAGTTCTTC
TRBD2	TRBV19	TRBJ2-1	-	CASSIASGMPFEQFF	TGTGCCAGTAGTATAGCTAGCGGCATGCCCTTTGAGCAGTTCTTC
TRBD1	TRBV7-3	TRBJ1-2	-	CASSPRDSGSGYGYTF	TGTGCCAGCAGCCCCCGGGACAGCGGGAGTGGCTATGGCTACACCTTC
TRBD1	TRBV7-6	TRBJ2-7	-	CASSLLDRTTYEQYF	TGTGCCAGCAGCCTACTGGACAGGACAACCTACGAGCAGTACTTC
-	TRBV5-1	TRBJ2-1	-	CASSSQGSYNEQFF	TGCGCCAGCAGCTCACAGGGATCCTACAATGAGCAGTTCTTC
TRBD1	TRBV2	TRBJ1-4	-	CASSLQGVLNEKLFF	TGTGCCAGCAGTCTACAGGGGGTACTAAACGAAAAACTGTTTTTT
-	TRBV7-2	TRBJ1-1	-	CASSLEARDTEAFF	TGTGCCAGCAGCTTAGAAGCCAGGGACACTGAAGCTTTCTTT
-	TRBV5-4	TRBJ1-2	once	CASSRDGNYGYTF	TGTGCCAGCAGCAGGGACGGCAACTATGGCTACACCTTC
TRBD2	TRBV28	TRBJ2-1	-	CASSLSRPAIQRGSYNEQFF	TGTGCCAGCAGTTTGTCGAGGCCCGCCATCCAGCGGGGATCCTACAATGAGCAGTTCTTC
-	TRBV5-5	TRBJ1-3	-	CASSLVRAGNTIYF	TGTGCCAGCAGCTTGGTCAGGGCGGGAAACACCATATATTTT
TRBD1	TRBV11-1	TRBJ2-7	-	CASSPGTGYEQYF	TGTGCCAGCAGTCCCGGGACAGGGTACGAGCAGTACTTC
TRBD2	TRBV18	TRBJ2-7	-	CASSLLGGTSMPYEQYF	TGTGCCAGCTCTCTACTTGGGGGGACTAGCATGCCCTACGAGCAGTACTTC